This TCR beta chain was identified during a study of regulatory T cells in long-lasting Graves disease. Study results and caveats: New patients shared fewer public clonotypes (more than 850) than persistent patients did (roughly 2,600). Lower TCR diversity was seen in persistent Graves' patients than in newly diagnosed ones.

Investigators prepared the TCR beta libraries by applying iRepertoire HTBI primers and Arm-PCR of CDR3 regions. TCRdb analysed the multiplex PCR reads with MiXCR anew, one entry per CDR3 protein. The sample comprises a few hundred thousand distinct CDR3 sequences, 20% of which are singletons, and around 13% rests with the top ten. CDR1 is SGHTA and CDR2 is FQGNSA in the germline V gene. The CDR3 consists of 13 residues. V lost 4 bases to trimming and J lost 2 bases, with 7 bases between them. Specified time point: newly diagnosed GD, antithyroid drugs for less than 3 months. RNA isolated from PBMCs was used to make the TCR library. This clonotype was seen repeatedly, ten times or more. Antigen unknown.

This rearrangement joins TRBV7-2 to TRBJ2-3; either TRBD1 or TRBD2 may supply D (5 bases each). This TCR was recovered from a female donor with Graves disease. The sample here was peripheral blood mononuclear cells (PBMCs), taken at new diagnosis, from a patient treated with antithyroid drugs. The CDR3 here is CASSSGTTDTQYF. CDR3 DNA sequence: TGTGCCAGCAGCTCGGGGACCACAGATACGCAGTATTTT.